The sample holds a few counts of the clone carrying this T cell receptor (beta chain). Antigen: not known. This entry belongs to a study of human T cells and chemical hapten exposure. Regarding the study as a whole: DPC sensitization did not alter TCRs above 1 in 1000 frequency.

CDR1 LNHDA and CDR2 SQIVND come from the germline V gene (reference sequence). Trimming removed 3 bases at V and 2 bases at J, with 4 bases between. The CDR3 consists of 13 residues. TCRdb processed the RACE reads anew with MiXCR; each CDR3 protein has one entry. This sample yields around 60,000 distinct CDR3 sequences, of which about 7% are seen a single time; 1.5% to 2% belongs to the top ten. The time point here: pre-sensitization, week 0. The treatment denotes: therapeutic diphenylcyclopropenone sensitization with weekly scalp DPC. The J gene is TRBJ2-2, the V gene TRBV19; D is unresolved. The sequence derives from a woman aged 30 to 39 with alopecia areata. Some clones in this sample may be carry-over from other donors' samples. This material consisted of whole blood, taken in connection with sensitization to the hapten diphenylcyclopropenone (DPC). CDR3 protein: CASSIDNTGELFF. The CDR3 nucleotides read TGTGCCAGTAGTATCGACAACACCGGGGAGCTGTTTTTT. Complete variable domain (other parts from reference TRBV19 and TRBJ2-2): DGGITQSPKYLFRKEGQNVTLSCEQNLNHDAMYWYRQDPGQGLRLIYYSQIVNDFQKGDIAEGYSVSREKKESFPLTVTSAQKNPTAFYLCASSIDNTGELFFGEGSRLTVL.